This entry lists 2 T cell receptor beta chains sequenced from one sample in a study of beta chain features in type 1 diabetes. Expressed TCRB transcripts were sequenced because the isolated RNA had all been reverse transcribed beforehand. Here immunoSEQ multiplex PCR was the method, and the copy in TCRdb shows in-frame clones only, minus some. The sample has hundreds of thousands of clones, around 15% seen once. Sequenced sample: naive CD4+ T cells from blood. Receptors originate from a man aged 18 to 30 in good health.

V gene TRBV18 combines with J gene TRBJ2-5, with 9 nucleotides matching TRBD1. This CDR3 region has 14 residues. Germline lookup yields CDR1 KGHSH and CDR2 LQKENI. The ends lost 3 bases at V and 4 bases at J; junction bases unmatched: 3. CDR3 DNA: TGTGCCAGCTCACCTCTGGACAGGGGAGAGACCCAGTACTTC. Its translation: CASSPLDRGETQYF.

The genes are TRBV28 and TRBJ1-5; TRBD1 matches at 9 bases. Germline-derived CDR1 and CDR2 are MDHEN and SYDVKM. Trimming took 6 bases from V and 5 from J; bases not matched to a gene: 8. CDR3 size: 15 residues. As DNA, the CDR3 is TGTGCCAGCAGGGCCGGGACAGGGAATTATCAGCCCCAGCATTTT. Translating it yields CASRAGTGNYQPQHF.